This TCR beta chain stems from a study of read filtering for tumor transcriptome and immune sequencing. Study-wide background: After DNase treatment, RNA was made into whole-transcriptome libraries.

Ten or more counts support this clonotype. This library used roughly 400 ng RNA and molecular barcoded adaptors spanning alpha/delta and beta/gamma chains. One entry per CDR3 protein, called by TCRdb with MiXCR from the reads. The data hold around 140,000 distinct CDR3 sequences, with approximately 13% observed a single time. Trimming shortened V by 5 bases and J by 2 bases, and 6 bases separated the two germline ends. Germline lookup yields CDR1 MNHEY and CDR2 SMNVEV (reference sequence). This CDR3 has 13 amino acids. The clonotype was recovered from a donor aged 40 or over with multiple myeloma. This sequence joins TRBV27 and TRBJ2-2; no firm D call. The sample consisted of a population of CD138-negative cells sorted from bone marrow. The CDR3 loop reads CASSVSNTGELFF. The CDR3 coding sequence is TGTGCCAGCAGTGTTTCAAACACCGGGGAGCTGTTTTTT.